These 2 T cell receptor beta chains share one sample of origin, sequenced in a study of blood T cell repertoires in COVID-19. Assay used: immunoSEQ multiplex PCR; TCRdb lists only in-frame clones, some missing. The sample yields a few hundred thousand clones, about four fifths seen once. Sequencing was performed on peripheral blood. These receptors all come from an older person with COVID-19, enrolled during active disease.

Here the CDR3 reads CASRRQGVSGNTIYF. Here the CDR3 DNA reads TGTGCCAGCAGACGACAGGGGGTCTCTGGAAACACCATATATTTT. The gene calls are TRBV25-1 and TRBJ1-3, with 9 positions matching TRBD1. CDR1 and CDR2 (germline): MGHDK, SYGVNS. The CDR3 runs to 15 residues. V shed 6 bases and J 0 bases; nucleotides not matched to a gene: 3. The full variable domain, its missing parts supplied by reference TRBV25-1 and TRBJ1-3, is EADIYQTPRYLVIGTGKKITLECSQTMGHDKMYWYQQDPGMELHLIHYSYGVNSTEKGDLSSESTVSRIRTEHFPLTLESARPSHTSQYLCASRRQGVSGNTIYFGEGSWLTVV.

V gene TRBV5-1 combines with J gene TRBJ2-2, with a possible D match to TRBD2 (5 bases). V was shortened by 0 bases and J by 3 bases, with 12 bases between the two germline ends. The V gene's germline CDR1 is SGHRS and CDR2 YFSETQ. The CDR3 has 16 residues. The CDR3, as DNA: TGCGCCAGCAGCTTGGCCCCCCAGAGGGACACCGGGGAGCTGTTTTTT. This encodes CASSLAPQRDTGELFF.